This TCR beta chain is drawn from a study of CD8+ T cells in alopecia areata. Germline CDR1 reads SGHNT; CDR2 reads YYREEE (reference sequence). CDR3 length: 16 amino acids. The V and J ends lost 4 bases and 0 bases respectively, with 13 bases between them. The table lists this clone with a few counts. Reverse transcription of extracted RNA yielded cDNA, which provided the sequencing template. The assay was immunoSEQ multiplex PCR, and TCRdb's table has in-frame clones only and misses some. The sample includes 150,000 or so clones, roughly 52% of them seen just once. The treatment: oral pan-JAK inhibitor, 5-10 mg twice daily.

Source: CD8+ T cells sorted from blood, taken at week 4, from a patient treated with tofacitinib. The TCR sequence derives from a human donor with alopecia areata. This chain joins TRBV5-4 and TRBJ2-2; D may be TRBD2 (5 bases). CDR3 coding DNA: TGTGCCAGCAGCGCCAATAGGGAGCCGAACACCGGGGAGCTGTTTTTT. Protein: CASSANREPNTGELFF.